These 25 T cell receptor beta chains originate from one sample sequenced in a study of blood T cell repertoires in COVID-19. The method was immunoSEQ multiplex PCR; TCRdb's version includes in-frame clones alone and lacks a portion of them. The table has about 270,000 clones, 88% seen once; the top ten hold about 3%. Sequenced sample: PBMCs or T cells enriched from blood (not recorded which). The origin of the receptors is a woman aged 45-65 years who had recovered from COVID-19.

This chain joins TRBV5-8 and TRBJ1-1; possibly TRBD1 for D (5 bases). CDR3 length equals 12 residues. Per germline, CDR1 SGHTS and CDR2 YDEGEE. Trimming left V 6 bases short and J 4 bases short, with 10 bases between. The CDR3 spells CASIPGFTEAFF. The CDR3 coding sequence is TGTGCCAGCATTCCAGGGTTCACTGAAGCTTTCTTT.

The chain combines TRBV5-1 with TRBJ1-1, with TRBD1 matching over 8 bases. The germline V gene has CDR1 SGHRS and CDR2 YFSETQ. The CDR3 loop spans 13 amino acids. V lost 3 bases to trimming and J lost 4 bases; unmatched junction nucleotides: 2. CDR3 region: CASSSGQATEAFF. In nucleotides, the CDR3 is TGCGCCAGCAGCTCGGGACAGGCCACTGAAGCTTTCTTT.

The chain carries TRBV19 and TRBJ1-1; 7 nucleotides line up with TRBD1. Germline CDR1 LNHDA, CDR2 SQIVND (reference sequence). Germline trimming cut 3 bases from V and 0 bases from J; bases unmatched to any gene: 7. This CDR3 has 16 amino acids. CDR3 protein: CASSMGRGTVNTEAFF. In DNA, the CDR3 is TGTGCCAGTAGTATGGGTCGAGGGACAGTGAACACTGAAGCTTTCTTT.

A word on this clone: The sample holds other DNA sequences that translate to the same CDR3. J is TRBJ1-5 and V is TRBV7-2; the D is unclear. CDR3 length equals 14 residues. Trimming pared 1 base from V and 0 bases from J, leaving 4 bases between. CDR1 SGHTA and CDR2 FQGNSA come from the germline V gene. The CDR3 nucleotides read TGTGCCAGCAGCTTAGACAGTAGCAATCAGCCCCAGCATTTT. This encodes CASSLDSSNQPQHF.

The DNA of the CDR3 is TGTGCCAGCAGCAACCCGGGTGGGTCCTATGGCTACACCTTC. This codes for CASSNPGGSYGYTF. The rearrangement joins TRBV7-8 to TRBJ1-2; D call uncertain. The CDR3 is 14 residues long. The V gene's germline CDR1 is SGHVS and CDR2 FQNEAQ. V gave up 5 bases and J gave up 4 bases, with 14 bases separating them.

The chain couples TRBV2 to TRBJ2-1; a possible D gene is TRBD1 (5 bases). V was trimmed by 3 bases and J by 5 bases, leaving 14 bases between them. Germline CDR1 and CDR2: SNHLY and FYNNEI. The CDR3 has 15 amino acids. CDR3 sequence (DNA): TGTGCCAGCAGTGAGAGTCAGGGTAGGAACAATGAGCAGTTCTTC. As protein: CASSESQGRNNEQFF.

The chain carries TRBV19 and TRBJ1-5; D may be TRBD1 (5 bases). The CDR3 runs to 16 residues. Germline assignment: CDR1 LNHDA and CDR2 SQIVND (reference sequence). The V end was cut by 6 bases, the J end by 1 base, with 16 bases between. CDR3 bases: TGTGCCAGTAGGCATCCAGGTGGGGCGAGCAATCAGCCCCAGCATTTT. Translating it yields CASRHPGGASNQPQHF.

The rearrangement links TRBV1 to TRBJ2-1; the DNA was not compared with TRBD2, the D call given in the table. TRBV1 is a pseudogene segment. The CDR3 loop spans 16 amino acids. This CDR3 is CTSSQGSPSGGPEQFF. The CDR3 DNA sequence: TGCACCAGCAGCCAAGGTAGTCCTAGCGGGGGGCCCGAGCAGTTCTTC.

This chain's CDR3 is CASSLRFGGQNTEAFF. The CDR3 bases are TGTGCCAGCAGTTTAAGGTTCGGGGGGCAAAACACTGAAGCTTTCTTT. The chain joins TRBV27 to TRBJ1-1; a possible D gene is TRBD1 (6 bases). CDR1 and CDR2 from the germline V gene are MNHEY and SMNVEV (reference sequence). Trimming cost V 2 bases and J 2 bases, with 15 bases left between them. The CDR3 sequence is 16 residues long.

The V gene is TRBV7-9, the J gene TRBJ1-3; maybe TRBD1 (5 bases). The CDR3 consists of 16 residues. CDR1 is SEHNR, CDR2 FQNEAQ, per germline (reference sequence). V lost 4 bases and J lost 0, with 13 bases in between. CDR3 DNA sequence: TGTGCCAGCAGCTGGGCTCGGACAAACTCTGGAAACACCATATATTTT. Protein sequence: CASSWARTNSGNTIYF.

The chain recombines TRBV12-3 or TRBV12-4 with TRBJ2-5, with D perhaps TRBD1 (6 bases). The ends were cut back, 5 bases at V and 6 bases at J, with 10 bases in the middle. The CDR3 covers 12 residues. The CDR3 is CASSPGQKTQYF. The DNA for the CDR3 is TGTGCCAGCAGTCCGGGACAAAAGACCCAGTACTTC.

This chain joins TRBV20-1 and TRBJ2-1, with D unclear. Per germline, CDR1 DFQATT and CDR2 SNEGSKA (reference sequence). Trimming took 2 bases from V and 8 from J, leaving 7 bases between them. This CDR3 comprises 11 residues. The DNA for the CDR3 is TGCAGTGCTAGACCCAGGTATGAGCAGTTCTTC. Translated: CSARPRYEQFF.

This clone appeared a few times. The V gene is TRBV6-2 or TRBV6-3, the J gene TRBJ2-7; 7 bases align to TRBD1. Germline loops: CDR1 MNHEY, CDR2 SVGEGT. The ends lost 5 bases at V and 7 bases at J; junction bases unmatched: 5. CDR3 length: 12 amino acids. CDR3 protein: CASSQGTAEQYF. In nucleotides, the CDR3 is TGTGCCAGCAGTCAAGGGACAGCTGAGCAGTACTTC.

V and J are TRBV5-5 and TRBJ1-2; D gene unclear. The CDR3 has 18 residues. Between the trimmed V and J ends, which lost 4 bases and 8 bases, there was a span of 30 bases. CDR1 is SGHKS and CDR2 is YYEKEE in the germline V gene (reference sequence). CDR3 sequence: CASSPLPGVSTFRGGYTF. The CDR3 DNA reads as TGTGCCAGCAGCCCTTTGCCCGGAGTTTCAACCTTTCGAGGCGGCTACACCTTC.

In its sample, this clone was seen once. The chain carries TRBV2 and TRBJ2-7, with TRBD1 matching 7 bases. Looked up from germline, CDR1 is SNHLY and CDR2 is FYNNEI. Germline trimming cut 6 bases from V and 7 bases from J; bases unmatched to any gene: 15. The CDR3 loop spans 15 amino acids. The CDR3: CASSQEQGPWVEQYF. The CDR3, as DNA: TGTGCCAGCAGCCAAGAACAGGGGCCCTGGGTAGAGCAGTACTTC. The full variable domain, in which reference TRBV2 and TRBJ2-7 provide the parts outside the CDR3, is EPEVTQTPSHQVTQMGQEVILRCVPISNHLYFYWYRQILGQKVEFLVSFYNNEISEKSEIFDDQFSVERPDGSNFTLKIRSTKLEDSAMYFCASSQEQGPWVEQYFGPGTRLTVT.

The V call is TRBV28, the J call TRBJ2-7; D ambiguous. This CDR3 is 13 amino acids long. The germline V gene encodes CDR1 MDHEN and CDR2 SYDVKM. The V end lost 5 bases, the J end lost 4 bases, and 12 bases lay between the germline ends. CDR3 loop: CASSLKSRYEQYF. In nucleotides, the CDR3 is TGTGCCAGCAGTCTTAAATCCAGATACGAGCAGTACTTC.

The chain joins TRBV28 to TRBJ1-1, with 9 nucleotides matching TRBD1. Germline trimming cut 5 bases from V and 5 bases from J; bases unmatched to any gene: 6. This CDR3 contains 14 residues. From germline, CDR1 is MDHEN and CDR2 SYDVKM. The CDR3 protein is CASSPRTGETEAFF. For the CDR3, the DNA is TGTGCCAGCAGTCCGCGGACAGGGGAGACTGAAGCTTTCTTT.

This clone came up a few times. The gene calls are TRBV6-6 and TRBJ2-5; a possible D gene is TRBD2 (5 bases). Trimming shortened V by 7 bases and J by 0 bases, and 12 bases separated the two germline ends. The V gene's germline CDR1 is MNHNY and CDR2 SVGAGI (reference sequence). The CDR3 sequence is 14 residues long. The CDR3 DNA reads as TGTGCCAGCACTAGACGGGATAACCAAGAGACCCAGTACTTC. Translated, it gives CASTRRDNQETQYF.

The chain has TRBV7-9 and TRBJ2-5; D call uncertain. V was trimmed by 0 bases and J by 2 bases, leaving 22 bases between them. Germline CDR1 and CDR2: SEHNR and FQNEAQ (reference sequence). This CDR3 has 19 residues. DNA of the CDR3: TGTGCCAGCAGCTTAGCTTATGCCCCGGCCGAGGCTGATCAAGAGACCCAGTACTTC. Translating it yields CASSLAYAPAEADQETQYF.

The chain joins TRBV19 to TRBJ2-2, with D tentatively TRBD2 (5 bases). Per the germline V gene, CDR1 is LNHDA and CDR2 is SQIVND (reference sequence). The CDR3 is 15 amino acids. V lost 5 bases, J lost 5 bases, and 15 bases lay in between. The chain's CDR3 is CASSGLSEDTGELFF. The CDR3 DNA reads TGTGCCAGTAGTGGTCTTAGCGAGGATACCGGGGAGCTGTTTTTT.

Only one count was recorded for this clone. This rearrangement joins TRBV7-2 to TRBJ1-2; tentatively, D is TRBD1 (6 bases). In germline, CDR1 is SGHTA, CDR2 FQGNSA. The CDR3 is 13 amino acids. V gave up 5 bases and J gave up 1 base, with 8 bases separating them. The CDR3 region has the DNA TGTGCCAGCAGCGGGGGCCGTAACTATGGCTACACCTTC. As protein: CASSGGRNYGYTF.

The chain uses TRBV19 and TRBJ2-2; 9 bases line up with TRBD2. Unmatched junction bases numbered 7, after V lost 2 bases and J lost 6 bases. This CDR3 is 16 amino acids long. Germline assignment: CDR1 LNHDA and CDR2 SQIVND (reference sequence). The CDR3 bases are TGTGCCAGTAGTATACGTACTAGCGGGTCCTCCGGGGAGCTGTTTTTT. This translates into CASSIRTSGSSGELFF.

The V and J genes are TRBV3-1 (or the pseudogene TRBV3-2) and TRBJ1-1; D uncertain. Per germline, CDR1 LGHDT and CDR2 YNNKEL (reference sequence). CDR3 length: 15 amino acids. Deletions cut 0 bases from V and 0 bases from J, with 8 bases between. CDR3 DNA: TGTGCCAGCAGCCAAGATCCCAGTATGAACACTGAAGCTTTCTTT. This sequence encodes CASSQDPSMNTEAFF.

V gene TRBV4-3 combines with J gene TRBJ1-6; 8 nucleotides align to TRBD1. CDR1 and CDR2 (germline): LGHNA, YSLEER. J was trimmed by 5 bases and V by 1 base; bases with no gene match: 16. The CDR3 has 20 amino acids. The CDR3 DNA follows: TGCGCCAGCAGCCAAGTGTGGGAGACAGGGGAAGTTTTAAATAATTCACCCCTCCACTTT. Protein: CASSQVWETGEVLNNSPLHF.

CDR3 sequence reads: CASSYLSLQYF. In DNA form, the CDR3 reads TGTGCCAGCAGTTACTTAAGCTTGCAGTATTTT. The chain employs TRBV6-2 or TRBV6-3 and TRBJ2-3; D gene uncertain. This CDR3 spans 11 amino acids. Trimming shortened V by 1 base and J by 11 bases, and 7 bases separated the two germline ends. Germline lookup yields CDR1 MNHEY and CDR2 SVGEGT.